In this sample, the clone carrying this T cell receptor (beta chain) turned up a few times. What it binds is not known. The sample belongs to a study of T-cell memory formation after mild COVID-19. Each CDR3 protein gets one entry after TCRdb re-called the 5' RACE reads with MiXCR. The sample lists about 350,000 distinct CDR3 sequences; around 30% were seen once. Broader study findings: Nothing showed for sure that second-wave clones peaking on day 37 were SARS-CoV-2 specific.

The sequence came from an adult woman who had mild COVID-19 (a few samples of this study predate the infection). Cell type and time point are not known. The sequenced sample consisted of PBMCs or a T cell subset sorted from them (not recorded which).

CDR3 sequence (DNA): TGTGCCAGCAGTTTAGAGCGGGGGGGACCCACAGATACGCAGTATTTT. Translating it yields CASSLERGGPTDTQYF. The V and J genes are TRBV27 and TRBJ2-3; 10 bases line up with TRBD2. Germline values: CDR1 MNHEY, CDR2 SMNVEV (reference sequence). V was pared by 2 bases and J by 2 bases, with 4 bases of the junction left unmatched. CDR3 length: 16 amino acids.